This T cell receptor beta chain was documented in a study of blood T cells in healthy people across ages (dated by TCRdb to the mid-2010s). For the wider study: In model experiments, template switching captured roughly one uniquely barcoded TCR beta cDNA molecule for every two T cells. Using the same blood draw, the study looked at two additional independent replicas of 1 million unique cDNA reads for two donors, one aged 18 to 29 and the other aged 80 or older. Using deep sequencing normalized with unique cDNA molecular identifiers, the study measured how TCR beta repertoire diversity changes with age. To avoid experimental bias, donors of different ages were randomly spread across the sequencing lanes. The donors were split into four age groups: young (average around 15 years), middle-aged (39), aged (over 55) and long-lived (over 75).

CDR1 is given as SEHNR and CDR2 as FQNEAQ, both from the germline V gene (reference sequence). Inclusive of the bounding cysteine and phenylalanine, the CDR3 is 13 residues long. Left in the record is the CDR3 DNA by itself, 39 bases read in frame from the first base. The germline V and J ends show losses of 7 bases and 4 bases respectively, and no gene match explains 2 bases of the junction. Points on this clonotype: Its antigen remains unidentified. Base qualities were left out, and no much larger clone turns up one base away.

Points the paper makes about the study in general: There was a strong correlation between observed TCR beta diversity and the percentage of naive T cells measured by flow cytometry. Total diversity estimates from one million sequenced T cells were considered lower bounds and underestimates. Observed TCR beta diversity per million T cells fell roughly linearly with age, and a significant reduction was already apparent by age around 39. Compared with the aged group, more naive CD4+ T cells, fewer expanded clones and increased TCR diversity were shown by the long-lived group, suggesting age selection. Because the CMV infection status of the donors was unknown, age-related changes in expanded clonotypes may potentially have been confounded. Conclusive comparison of naive and antigen-experienced compartments was prevented by the profiling of bulk unsorted PBMCs.

Systemically healthy Caucasian individuals from Russia, 35 to 50 in total and aged about 6 to 95 years, were included as donors. Each donor gave about 10 milliliters of peripheral blood, drawn into EDTA-treated Vacutainer tubes. PBMCs were isolated by Ficoll-Paque density-gradient centrifugation, with at least 7 million obtained per sample. Total RNA was extracted from PBMCs with Trizol reagent, with at least 6 micrograms obtained per sample. For every donor, an aliquot of PBMCs went through flow cytometry to measure the percentages of naive CD45RAhigh/CD27high T cells. Library preparation used 5' RACE. The sequencer listed for this sample is Illumina HiSeq 2500. A second roughly 7 to 11 cycle PCR used a sample-barcoded 5' primer and a J-beta primer mix. A unique molecular identifier was introduced onto each TCR beta cDNA molecule by a template-switch 5' adaptor carrying 12 random nucleotides. At least 2.5 million CDR3-containing paired-end reads were obtained from each sample. First-strand cDNA synthesis was performed from all RNA using the Mint cDNA synthesis kit, with priming by a TRBC-specific oligonucleotide. Following uracil-DNA glycosylase treatment, a first 18-cycle PCR with universal primers M1SS and BC2_uni_R was performed on all cDNA. Per the source publication's procedure: Normalization of each sample was performed by random selection of 1 million high-quality reads, each carrying a distinct molecular identifier. Reads sharing molecular identifiers were discarded rather than binned into consensus sequences. MiTCR, run with a Q25 quality threshold and the strictest error-elimination algorithm, handled CDR3 identification, clonotype clustering and error correction. A nonparametric unseen species model using Euler transformation provided a lower-bound estimate of total TCR beta diversity. The public sequencing data were trimmed at Q25 with fastp and processed into clonotypes with MiXCR by TCRdb, which kept only in-frame beta chains. CDR3 protein sequences are deduplicated, and each keeps its most common genes and DNA. TCRdb, not the original authors, processed these V and J calls. The sample table lists around 1,500,000 distinct CDR3 sequences, 28% of them with a count of one. Jointly, the top ten make up 7.7% of the sample.

The chain employs TRBV7-9 and TRBJ2-1; the junction holds 9 bases that match TRBD2. The TCR comes from a woman aged 25 to 39 in good health. Material for sequencing was blood. CDR3 loop: CASKAGGYNEQFF. The nucleotides read TGTGCCAGCAAAGCGGGGGGTTACAATGAGCAGTTCTTC. Full variable domain (CDR3 extended with the reference TRBV7-9 and TRBJ2-1 proteins): DTGVSQNPRHKITKRGQNVTFRCDPISEHNRLYWYRQTLGQGPEFLTYFQNEAQLEKSRLLSDRFSAERPKGSFSTLEIQRTEQGDSAMYLCASKAGGYNEQFFGPGTRLTVL.